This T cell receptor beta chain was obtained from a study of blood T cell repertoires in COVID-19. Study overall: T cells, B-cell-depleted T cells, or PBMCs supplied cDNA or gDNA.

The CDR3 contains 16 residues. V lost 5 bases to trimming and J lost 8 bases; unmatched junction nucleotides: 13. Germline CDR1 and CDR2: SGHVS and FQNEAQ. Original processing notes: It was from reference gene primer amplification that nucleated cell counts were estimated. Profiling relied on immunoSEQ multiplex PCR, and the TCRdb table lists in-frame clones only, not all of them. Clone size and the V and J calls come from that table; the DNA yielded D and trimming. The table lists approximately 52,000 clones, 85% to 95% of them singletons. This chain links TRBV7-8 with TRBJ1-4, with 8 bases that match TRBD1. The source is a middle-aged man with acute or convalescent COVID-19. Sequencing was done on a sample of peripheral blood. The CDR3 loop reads CASSGGVDRVGEKLFF. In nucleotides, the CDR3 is TGTGCCAGCAGCGGTGGGGTGGACAGGGTTGGGGAAAAACTGTTTTTT.